This T cell receptor (beta chain) was recorded in a study of blood T cell repertoires in COVID-19. In the study overall: Acute and convalescent COVID-19 samples came from the United States, Italy and Spain. Sources were T cells, B-cell-depleted T cells, or PBMCs; the material itself was cDNA or gDNA.

How the authors handled the data: Quantification of nucleated cells was approximated via reference gene primer amplification. Repertoires were generated with immunoSEQ multiplex PCR, while TCRdb's copy carries only in-frame clones and drops some. V and J calls and clone size come straight from that table; D and trimming were deduced from the DNA. In the table there are about 99,000 clones, 84% of which are singletons. CDR1 SGHNT and CDR2 YENEEA come from the germline V gene. The CDR3 has 13 residues. Deletions cut 0 bases from V and 4 bases from J, with 7 bases between. The TCR sequence derives from a human donor in a cohort sampled during active or convalescent COVID-19. The rearrangement links TRBV11-3 to TRBJ2-7, with D possibly matching TRBD1 (6 bases). Input material: peripheral blood. The CDR3 DNA reads TGTGCCAGCAGCTTAGAACAGGGTTACGAGCAGTACTTC. As protein: CASSLEQGYEQYF.